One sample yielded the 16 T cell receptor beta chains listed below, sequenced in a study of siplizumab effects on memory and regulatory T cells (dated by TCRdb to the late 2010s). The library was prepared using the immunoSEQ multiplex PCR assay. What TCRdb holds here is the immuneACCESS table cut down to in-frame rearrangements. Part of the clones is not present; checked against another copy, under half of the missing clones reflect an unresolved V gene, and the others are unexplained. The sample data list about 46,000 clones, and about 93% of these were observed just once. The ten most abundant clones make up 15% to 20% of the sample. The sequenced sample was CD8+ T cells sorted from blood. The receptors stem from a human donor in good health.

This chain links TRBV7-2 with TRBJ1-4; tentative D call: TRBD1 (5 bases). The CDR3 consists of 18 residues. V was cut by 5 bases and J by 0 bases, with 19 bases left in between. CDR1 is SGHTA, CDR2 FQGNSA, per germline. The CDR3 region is CASSPEGREDATNEKLFF. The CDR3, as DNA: TGTGCCAGCAGCCCAGAGGGACGGGAAGATGCAACTAATGAAAAACTGTTTTTT.

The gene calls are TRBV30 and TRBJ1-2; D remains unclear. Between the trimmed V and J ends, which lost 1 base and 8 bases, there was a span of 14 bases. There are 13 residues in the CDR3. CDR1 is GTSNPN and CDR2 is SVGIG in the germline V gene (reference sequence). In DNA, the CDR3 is TGTGCCTGGAGTGAAACGGTAGCGGGCGGCTACACCTTC. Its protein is CAWSETVAGGYTF.

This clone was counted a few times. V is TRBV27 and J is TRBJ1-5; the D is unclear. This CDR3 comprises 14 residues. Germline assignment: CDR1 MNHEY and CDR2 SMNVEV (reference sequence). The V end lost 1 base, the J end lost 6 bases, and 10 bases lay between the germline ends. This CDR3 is CASSLWSGGQPQHF. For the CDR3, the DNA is TGTGCCAGCAGTTTATGGTCGGGAGGTCAGCCCCAGCATTTT.

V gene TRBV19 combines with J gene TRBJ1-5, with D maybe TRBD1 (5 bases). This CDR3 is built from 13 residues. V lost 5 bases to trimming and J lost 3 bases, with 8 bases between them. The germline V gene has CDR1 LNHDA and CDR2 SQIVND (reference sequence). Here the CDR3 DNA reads TGTGCCAGTAGTGTGACAGTCAATCAGCCCCAGCATTTT. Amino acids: CASSVTVNQPQHF.

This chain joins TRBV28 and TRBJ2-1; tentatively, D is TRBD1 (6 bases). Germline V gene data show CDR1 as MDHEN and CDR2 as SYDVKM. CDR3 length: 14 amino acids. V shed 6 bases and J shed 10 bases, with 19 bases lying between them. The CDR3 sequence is CASRFVAGAEEQFF. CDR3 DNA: TGTGCCAGCAGATTCGTCGCAGGGGCTGAAGAGCAGTTCTTC.

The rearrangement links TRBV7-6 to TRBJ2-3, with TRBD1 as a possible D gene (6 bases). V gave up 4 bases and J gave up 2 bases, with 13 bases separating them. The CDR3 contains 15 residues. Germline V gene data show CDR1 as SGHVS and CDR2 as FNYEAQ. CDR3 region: CASSYLTGPTDTQYF. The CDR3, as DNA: TGTGCCAGCAGCTACCTCACAGGGCCCACAGATACGCAGTATTTT.

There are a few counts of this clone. Written as DNA, the CDR3 is TGCGCCAGCAGCCAAGAGGACTCTGGAAACACCATATATTTT. Protein sequence: CASSQEDSGNTIYF. This chain uses TRBV4-3 with TRBJ1-3; no clear D gene. CDR1 and CDR2 from the germline V gene are LGHNA and YSLEER. V was trimmed by 0 bases and J by 0 bases, leaving 3 bases between them. The CDR3 totals 14 residues.

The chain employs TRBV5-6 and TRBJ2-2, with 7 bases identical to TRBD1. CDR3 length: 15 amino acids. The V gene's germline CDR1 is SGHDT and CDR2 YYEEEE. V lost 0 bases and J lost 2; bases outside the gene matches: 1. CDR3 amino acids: CASSLGQGNTGELFF. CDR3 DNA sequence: TGTGCCAGCAGCTTGGGACAGGGTAACACCGGGGAGCTGTTTTTT.

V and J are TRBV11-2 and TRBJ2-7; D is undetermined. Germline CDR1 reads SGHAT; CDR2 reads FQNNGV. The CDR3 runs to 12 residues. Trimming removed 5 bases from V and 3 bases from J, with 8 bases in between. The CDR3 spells CASSPDFYEQYF. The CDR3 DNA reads TGTGCCAGCAGCCCCGACTTCTACGAGCAGTACTTC.

The CDR3 sequence is CASSLGPSGSGETQYF. CDR3 nucleotides: TGTGCCAGCAGCTTGGGACCTAGCGGTAGTGGTGAGACCCAGTACTTC. This rearrangement joins TRBV5-6 to TRBJ2-5, with TRBD2 matching 7 bases. In germline, CDR1 is SGHDT, CDR2 YYEEEE. J lost 5 bases, V lost 0 bases, and 10 bases had no gene match. This CDR3 region has 16 residues.

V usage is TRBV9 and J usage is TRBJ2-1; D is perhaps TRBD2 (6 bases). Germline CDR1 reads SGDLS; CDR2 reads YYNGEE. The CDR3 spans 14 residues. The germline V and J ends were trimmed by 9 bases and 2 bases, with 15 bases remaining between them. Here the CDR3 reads CATVRTNAYNEQFF. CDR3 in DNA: TGTGCCACCGTGCGGACTAACGCCTACAATGAGCAGTTCTTC.

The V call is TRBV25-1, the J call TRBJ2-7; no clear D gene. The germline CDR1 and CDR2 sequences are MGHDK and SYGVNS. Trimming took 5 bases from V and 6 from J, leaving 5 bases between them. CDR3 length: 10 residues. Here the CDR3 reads CASSPFEQYF. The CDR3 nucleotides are TGTGCCAGCAGTCCGTTCGAGCAGTACTTC.

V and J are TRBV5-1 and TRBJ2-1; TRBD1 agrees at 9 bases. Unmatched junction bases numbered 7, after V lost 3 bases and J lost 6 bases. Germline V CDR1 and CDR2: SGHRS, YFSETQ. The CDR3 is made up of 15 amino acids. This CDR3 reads CASSSGTGYVNEQFF. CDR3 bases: TGCGCCAGCAGCTCCGGGACAGGGTATGTCAATGAGCAGTTCTTC.

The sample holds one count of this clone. This chain's CDR3 is CASNSFGQWDEAFF. The CDR3 region has the DNA TGTGCCAGCAACTCATTCGGCCAGTGGGATGAAGCTTTCTTT. The V call is TRBV11-2, the J call TRBJ1-1; unclear D gene. Trimming pared 7 bases from V and 7 bases from J, leaving 19 bases between. The CDR3 spans 14 residues. Germline-derived CDR1 and CDR2 are SGHAT and FQNNGV. The variable domain in full, with the rest retrieved from reference TRBV11-2 and TRBJ1-1, is EAGVAQSPRYKIIEKRQSVAFWCNPISGHATLYWYQQILGQGPKLLIQFQNNGVVDDSQLPKDRFSAERLKGVDSTLKIQPAKLEDSAVYLCASNSFGQWDEAFFGQGTRLTVV.

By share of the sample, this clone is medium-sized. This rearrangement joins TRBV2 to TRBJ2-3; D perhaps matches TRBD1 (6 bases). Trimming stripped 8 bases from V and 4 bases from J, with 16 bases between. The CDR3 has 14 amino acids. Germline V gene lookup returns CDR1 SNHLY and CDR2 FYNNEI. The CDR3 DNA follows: TGTGCCAGCCTCTACTTGACAGGAGCAGATACGCAGTATTTT. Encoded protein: CASLYLTGADTQYF. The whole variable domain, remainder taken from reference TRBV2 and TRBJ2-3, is EPEVTQTPSHQVTQMGQEVILRCVPISNHLYFYWYRQILGQKVEFLVSFYNNEISEKSEIFDDQFSVERPDGSNFTLKIRSTKLEDSAMYFCASLYLTGADTQYFGPGTRLTVL.

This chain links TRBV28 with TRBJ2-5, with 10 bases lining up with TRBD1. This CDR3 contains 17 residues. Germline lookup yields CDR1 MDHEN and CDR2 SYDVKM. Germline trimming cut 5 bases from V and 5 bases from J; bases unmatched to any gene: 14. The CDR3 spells CASSPTTGGGRWETQYF. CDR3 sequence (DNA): TGTGCCAGCAGTCCGACGACAGGGGGCGGGCGGTGGGAGACCCAGTACTTC.